The clone carrying this T cell receptor (beta chain) was picked up many times. This record comes from a study of spatial heterogeneity in lung cancer. Study information: Detection consistently yielded more beta chains than alpha chains. An average of more than ten raw reads was observed per unique TCR and UMI combination.

Described time point: sample taken at primary tumor resection. Without sorting, whole RNA was sequenced from tumor, nontumor lung or frozen PBMC. The cohort: under 80 early-stage, untreated non-small cell lung cancer patients. This CDR3 comprises 15 residues. Germline CDR1 is SGHTA and CDR2 is FQGNSA. Trimming left V 1 base short and J 5 bases short, with 14 bases between. Individual TCR cDNA molecules each bore their own unique molecular identifier. TCRdb recomputed calls from the 5' RACE reads with MiXCR, one row per CDR3 protein. This table holds approximately 6,900 distinct CDR3 sequences, approximately 3.9% found once.

This specimen consisted of normal lung tissue next to the tumor, obtained at surgery. The chain employs TRBV7-2 and TRBJ2-5; D call uncertain. This sequence originates from a female donor with early-stage non-small cell lung cancer. CDR3 protein: CASSLGLPSQETQYF. The CDR3 DNA reads as TGTGCCAGCAGCTTAGGACTCCCGTCCCAGGAGACCCAGTACTTC.